Presented here are 29 T cell receptor beta chains from one specimen sequenced in a study of cytomegalovirus exposure and HLA in healthy donors. Primers included in the PCR were 60 Vbeta and 13 Jbeta primers. The method was immunoSEQ multiplex PCR; TCRdb's version includes in-frame clones alone and lacks a portion of them. Here the sample spans some 120,000 clones, 75% to 85% being singletons. Sample: PBMCs. These receptors all stem from a man aged 18 to 30 in good health and CMV-seronegative.

The chain is built from TRBV11-3 and TRBJ2-1; no firm D call. The V and J ends lost 1 base and 9 bases respectively, with 7 bases between them. Germline assignment: CDR1 SGHNT and CDR2 YENEEA. The CDR3 has 12 residues. This chain's CDR3 is CASSLVSAEQFF. CDR3 nucleotides: TGTGCCAGCAGCTTAGTCAGTGCTGAGCAGTTCTTC.

The V gene is TRBV30, the J gene TRBJ2-7; D gene uncertain. This CDR3 region has 13 residues. Germline loops: CDR1 GTSNPN, CDR2 SVGIG (reference sequence). Trimming shortened V by 2 bases and J by 0 bases, and 8 bases separated the two germline ends. This CDR3 is CAWSRGDSYEQYF. The CDR3 DNA follows: TGTGCCTGGAGTCGAGGTGACTCCTACGAGCAGTACTTC.

This rearrangement joins TRBV28 to TRBJ1-3; D unclear. This CDR3 has 12 residues. Trimming pared 7 bases from V and 0 bases from J, leaving 4 bases between. Germline loops: CDR1 MDHEN, CDR2 SYDVKM. CDR3 DNA sequence: TGTGCCAGCATTAACTCTGGAAACACCATATATTTT. It yields the protein CASINSGNTIYF.

The chain uses TRBV5-6 and TRBJ2-5, with 8 bases fitting TRBD1. The last part of the DNA fits TRBJ2-7 better; the J call may be wrong. Germline CDR1 SGHDT, CDR2 YYEEEE. The CDR3 has 15 amino acids. The CDR3: CASSAAGTGVYEQYF. DNA of the CDR3: TGTGCCAGCAGCGCCGCCGGGACAGGAGTCTACGAGCAGTACTTC.

This chain links TRBV27 with TRBJ1-1, with 9 bases lining up with TRBD1. The CDR3 extends over 15 amino acids. Germline CDR1 reads MNHEY; CDR2 reads SMNVEV (reference sequence). Losses at the gene ends were 4 bases for V and 5 bases for J; bases not matched to a gene: 8. CDR3 residues: CASSSGGTGRTEAFF. DNA of the CDR3: TGTGCCAGCAGTTCAGGGGGGACAGGGAGAACTGAAGCTTTCTTT.

The CDR3 loop is CASSYSREAGELFF. CDR3 bases: TGTGCCAGCAGTTACTCGAGGGAAGCCGGGGAGCTGTTTTTT. This sequence joins TRBV6-5 and TRBJ2-2; a weak D match, TRBD2 (5 bases). CDR1 is MNHEY, CDR2 SVGAGI, per germline. The germline V and J ends were trimmed by 0 bases and 6 bases, with 8 bases remaining between them. This CDR3 contains 14 residues.

This chain uses TRBV19 with TRBJ2-1, with TRBD2 matching over 11 bases. Per germline, CDR1 LNHDA and CDR2 SQIVND (reference sequence). This CDR3 has 16 amino acids. Germline trimming cut 5 bases from V and 2 bases from J; bases unmatched to any gene: 5. The CDR3 protein is CASSASGRWTYNEQFF. Here the CDR3 DNA reads TGTGCCAGTAGTGCTAGCGGGAGGTGGACCTACAATGAGCAGTTCTTC.

The chain links TRBV18 to TRBJ2-7; a weak D match, TRBD1 (5 bases). CDR1 KGHSH and CDR2 LQKENI come from the germline V gene. This CDR3 has 14 residues. V was pared by 10 bases and J by 3 bases, with 19 bases between. The CDR3 region is CATSTQTESYEQYF. CDR3 bases: TGTGCCACTTCAACCCAGACAGAAAGCTACGAGCAGTACTTC.

The chain uses TRBV21-1 and TRBJ2-5; the DNA was not compared with TRBD2, the D call given in the table. TRBV21-1 is annotated as a pseudogene. The CDR3 spans 13 residues. The CDR3 protein is CASSKVGGETQYF. CDR3 nucleotide sequence: TGTGCCAGCAGCAAAGTGGGGGGAGAGACCCAGTACTTC.

This sequence joins TRBV29-1 and TRBJ2-2, with 8 bases that match TRBD2. With 4 bases clipped from V and 1 base from J, the junction kept 5 bases outside the gene matches. Germline loops: CDR1 SQVTM, CDR2 ANQGSEA. The CDR3 loop spans 15 amino acids. The CDR3, as DNA: TGCAGCGTTGGGGTGACTAGCGAGAACACCGGGGAGCTGTTTTTT. Translation gives CSVGVTSENTGELFF.

V gene TRBV27 combines with J gene TRBJ2-7, with 7 bases fitting TRBD2. J gave up 0 bases and V 6 bases, and 14 bases lay outside the gene matches. This CDR3 spans 17 amino acids. Germline lookup yields CDR1 MNHEY and CDR2 SMNVEV (reference sequence). CDR3 DNA sequence: TGTGCCAGCAGAGAGTTCTGGGGGGGTACCCCCTCCTACGAGCAGTACTTC. It encodes CASREFWGGTPSYEQYF.

The chain combines TRBV6-6 with TRBJ2-2, with 7 bases lining up with TRBD2. V shed 2 bases and J 5 bases; nucleotides not matched to a gene: 5. Looked up from germline, CDR1 is MNHNY and CDR2 is SVGAGI (reference sequence). There are 15 residues in the CDR3. The CDR3 DNA sequence: TGTGCCAGCAGTTACCGGGCGGGAGCGACCGGGGAGCTGTTTTTT. Amino acids: CASSYRAGATGELFF.

This clone has a handful of counts. The CDR3 loop reads CASSLALAEEAFF. The CDR3 nucleotides are TGTGCCAGCAGCTTAGCGCTAGCGGAAGAAGCTTTCTTT. The chain couples TRBV7-9 to TRBJ1-1; no definite D call. V lost 0 bases and J 8 bases, leaving 10 bases between the germline ends. CDR3 size: 13 residues. CDR1 is SEHNR, CDR2 FQNEAQ, per germline (reference sequence).

This clone was detected only a few times. This sequence joins TRBV5-8 and TRBJ1-5; D is perhaps TRBD1 (6 bases). Germline V gives CDR1 SGHTS, CDR2 YDEGEE. The V and J ends lost 4 bases and 2 bases respectively, with 10 bases between them. The CDR3 runs 14 residues. The CDR3 reads CASSTYRGNQPQHF. For the CDR3, the DNA is TGTGCCAGCAGCACCTACAGGGGCAATCAGCCCCAGCATTTT.

The chain is built from TRBV10-3 and TRBJ1-2, with a possible D match to TRBD1 (6 bases). Trimming removed 2 bases at V and 2 bases at J, with 6 bases between. Per the germline V gene, CDR1 is ENHRY and CDR2 is SYGVKD. This CDR3 comprises 13 residues. The DNA for the CDR3 is TGTGCCATCAGTGAGGGACAGAACTATGGCTACACCTTC. Translation gives CAISEGQNYGYTF.

The chain employs TRBV7-8 and TRBJ2-3; 8 bases are a match to TRBD2. Germline V gene sequence: CDR1 SGHVS, CDR2 FQNEAQ. This CDR3 spans 15 amino acids. With 5 bases clipped from V and 2 bases from J, the junction kept 6 bases outside the gene matches. CDR3 sequence: CASSRRTSPTDTQYF. DNA for the CDR3: TGTGCCAGCAGCCGGAGGACTAGCCCCACAGATACGCAGTATTTT.

This rearrangement joins TRBV15 to TRBJ2-3, with D perhaps matching TRBD2 (6 bases). Germline assignment: CDR1 LNHNV and CDR2 YYDKDF (reference sequence). The ends were cut back, 0 bases at V and 1 base at J, with 11 bases in the middle. The length of the CDR3 is 16 residues. Written as DNA, the CDR3 is TGTGCCACCAGCAGAGATAGAACGGGAGGCACAGATACGCAGTATTTT. It encodes CATSRDRTGGTDTQYF.

V usage is TRBV5-1 and J usage is TRBJ1-2; possible D gene TRBD1, 5 bases. Per the germline V gene, CDR1 is SGHRS and CDR2 is YFSETQ. The CDR3 is made up of 13 amino acids. Trimming cost V 1 base and J 8 bases, with 12 bases left between them. The CDR3 sequence is CASSLSGAGGYTF. In nucleotides, the CDR3 is TGCGCCAGCAGCTTGTCTGGGGCCGGCGGCTACACCTTC.

V gene TRBV29-1 combines with J gene TRBJ2-7; TRBD2 aligns across 12 bases. Trimming at V came to 4 bases and at J to 4 bases, leaving 2 bases not matched to a gene. Germline V gives CDR1 SQVTM, CDR2 ANQGSEA. The CDR3 extends over 13 amino acids. In nucleotides, the CDR3 is TGCAGCGTTGGGACTAGCGGGGTATACGAGCAGTACTTC. This translates into CSVGTSGVYEQYF.

This clone was detected once. The gene calls are TRBV7-9 and TRBJ2-5, with D tentatively TRBD2 (5 bases). V lost 5 bases and J 1 base, leaving 20 bases between the germline ends. The germline gives CDR1 SEHNR, CDR2 FQNEAQ (reference sequence). The CDR3 is 17 residues long. The CDR3 loop is CASSQPLGDVPQETQYF. The DNA of the CDR3 is TGTGCCAGCAGCCAACCGCTGGGAGACGTACCCCAAGAGACCCAGTACTTC.

This chain joins TRBV5-5 and TRBJ1-2; 12 nucleotides match TRBD1. V was pared by 4 bases and J by 5 bases, with 6 bases of the junction left unmatched. The CDR3 loop spans 15 amino acids. CDR1 and CDR2 from the germline V gene are SGHKS and YYEKEE (reference sequence). The CDR3 DNA follows: TGTGCCAGCAGCGTGGGACAGGGGGCCGGGTATGGCTACACCTTC. This translates into CASSVGQGAGYGYTF.

The chain is built from TRBV9 and TRBJ2-1; a possible D gene is TRBD2 (5 bases). CDR1 is SGDLS and CDR2 is YYNGEE in the germline V gene. This CDR3 spans 15 amino acids. V was clipped by 0 bases and J by 2 bases, with 9 bases between them. The CDR3 DNA reads TGTGCCAGCAGCGTAGGCGGGTCTACCTACAATGAGCAGTTCTTC. This encodes CASSVGGSTYNEQFF.

The chain couples TRBV18 to TRBJ2-1, with 7 bases matching TRBD2. Trimming cost V 3 bases and J 0 bases; bases outside gene matches: 5. The CDR3 totals 16 residues. Germline V gives CDR1 KGHSH, CDR2 LQKENI. CDR3 sequence: CASSPLAASSYNEQFF. The CDR3 DNA is TGTGCCAGCTCACCCCTAGCGGCCAGCTCCTACAATGAGCAGTTCTTC.

The chain couples TRBV5-4 to TRBJ2-5; perhaps TRBD2 as D (5 bases). This CDR3 is 13 amino acids long. V lost 6 bases to trimming and J lost 5 bases, with 14 bases between them. CDR1 and CDR2 (germline): SGHNT, YYREEE (reference sequence). The CDR3: CASNLGGMETQYF. DNA for the CDR3: TGTGCCAGCAACTTAGGAGGAATGGAGACCCAGTACTTC.

This clone is a singleton in its sample. This sequence joins TRBV27 and TRBJ2-5, with TRBD2 matching 8 bases. Germline assignment: CDR1 MNHEY and CDR2 SMNVEV (reference sequence). Trimming took 4 bases from V and 2 from J; bases not matched to a gene: 3. This CDR3 region has 14 residues. The chain's CDR3 is CASSSTSVQETQYF. Here the CDR3 DNA reads TGTGCCAGCAGTTCGACTAGCGTACAAGAGACCCAGTACTTC.

This clone was seen only a few times. This sequence joins TRBV5-1 and TRBJ1-6; no clear D. The germline V gene has CDR1 SGHRS and CDR2 YFSETQ. The CDR3 is 14 amino acids. V was cut by 4 bases and J by 8 bases, with 13 bases left in between. The CDR3 loop is CASSPSVVDSPLHF. Written as DNA, the CDR3 is TGCGCCAGCAGCCCATCGGTAGTTGATTCACCCCTCCACTTT. The full variable domain, its missing parts supplied by reference TRBV5-1 and TRBJ1-6, is KAGVTQTPRYLIKTRGQQVTLSCSPISGHRSVSWYQQTPGQGLQFLFEYFSETQRNKGNFPGRFSGRQFSNSRSEMNVSTLELGDSALYLCASSPSVVDSPLHFGNGTRLTVT.

In DNA form, the CDR3 reads TGTGCCAGCACGCAATTACAGGAAAACTATGGCTACACCTTC. Translation gives CASTQLQENYGYTF. V gene TRBV4-2 combines with J gene TRBJ1-2; weak D call: TRBD1 (5 bases). The ends were cut back, 7 bases at V and 2 bases at J, with 14 bases in the middle. The CDR3 has 14 residues. CDR1 is LGHNA and CDR2 is YNFKEQ in the germline V gene.

V is TRBV30 and J is TRBJ2-7; D is possibly TRBD2 (5 bases). V dropped 4 bases and J dropped 4 bases, with 20 bases sitting between them. This CDR3 is built from 15 residues. CDR1 and CDR2 (germline): GTSNPN, SVGIG (reference sequence). This chain's CDR3 is CAWMYSGRRGYEQYF. The DNA for the CDR3 is TGTGCCTGGATGTATAGTGGGAGAAGAGGGTACGAGCAGTACTTC.

The chain links TRBV5-1 to TRBJ1-6, with 7 bases lining up with TRBD1. J was trimmed by 5 bases and V by 0 bases; bases with no gene match: 5. The germline gives CDR1 SGHRS, CDR2 YFSETQ. CDR3 length: 16 residues. CDR3 nucleotides: TGCGCCAGCAGCTTGGAATCGGGACAGAATAATTCACCCCTCCACTTT. This codes for CASSLESGQNNSPLHF.